What follows are 2 T cell receptor beta chains derived from one specimen sequenced in a study of T cells after yellow fever vaccination. TCRdb re-called the 5' RACE reads with MiXCR, one entry per CDR3 protein. The sample lists 150,000 to 200,000 distinct CDR3 sequences, 8% to 13% occurring once. The source was CD8+ T cells sorted from PBMCs, collected 15 days after the yellow fever booster vaccination. These receptors originate from a man between 18 and 35 years old who received the YFV17D yellow fever vaccine.

This clonotype has a count of ten or more. The chain uses TRBV19 and TRBJ2-1; weak D call: TRBD1 (5 bases). Germline lookup yields CDR1 LNHDA and CDR2 SQIVND (reference sequence). The CDR3 is 13 amino acids. Trimming pared 3 bases from V and 8 bases from J, leaving 11 bases between. The CDR3 region has the DNA TGTGCCAGTAGTATCGGCTGGGGCCATGAGCAGTTCTTC. It codes for CASSIGWGHEQFF.

In its sample, this clonotype was seen a few times. The chain links TRBV11-2 to TRBJ2-7; weak D call: TRBD2 (5 bases). The CDR3 has 11 residues. CDR1 SGHAT and CDR2 FQNNGV come from the germline V gene. Trimming shortened V by 6 bases and J by 4 bases, and 7 bases separated the two germline ends. This chain's CDR3 is CASREGYEQYF. CDR3 nucleotide sequence: TGTGCCAGCAGAGAGGGTTACGAGCAGTACTTC.